The present entry profiles one TCR beta chain with its context. Its cognate antigen is unknown. This sample is part of a study of shared clonotypes between healthy human individuals. Some clones are missing from TCRdb's copy, which holds only in-frame ones; the method was immunoSEQ multiplex PCR. The table records hundreds of thousands of clones, around 76% of them present only once. Germline V gives CDR1 SGHRS, CDR2 YFSETQ. Deletions cut 0 bases from V and 10 bases from J, with 10 bases between. The CDR3 length is 12 residues. The study's findings and limits: Investigators expected sequencing depth to affect clonotype sharing among donors.

This rearrangement joins TRBV5-1 to TRBJ2-5; D remains unclear. The sequencing input was PBMCs. The receptor comes from a woman aged 40 to 50 in good health. Some clones in this sample may be carry-over from other donors' samples. The DNA for the CDR3 is TGCGCCAGCAGCTTGGTTAGCTCGGACCAGTACTTC. It is translated as CASSLVSSDQYF.